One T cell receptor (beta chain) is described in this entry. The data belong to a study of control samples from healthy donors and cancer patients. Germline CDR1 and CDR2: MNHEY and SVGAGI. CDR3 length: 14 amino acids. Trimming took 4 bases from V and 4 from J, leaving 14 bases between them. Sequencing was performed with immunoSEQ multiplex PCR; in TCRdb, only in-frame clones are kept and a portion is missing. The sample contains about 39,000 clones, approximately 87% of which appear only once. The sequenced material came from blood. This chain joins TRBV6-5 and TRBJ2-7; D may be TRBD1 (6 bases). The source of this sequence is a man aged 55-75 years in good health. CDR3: CASSSYRELYEQYF. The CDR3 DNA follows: TGTGCCAGCAGTTCGTACAGGGAATTGTACGAGCAGTACTTC.